These 17 T cell receptor beta chains were all obtained from the same sample, sequenced in a study of T cell changes during pregnancy in multiple sclerosis. The table came from immunoSEQ multiplex PCR; TCRdb's copy has only in-frame clones and leaves some out. This sample yields about 70,000 clones, of which 80% to 95% are seen a single time; just under 0.3% belongs to the top ten. This specimen consisted of CD4+ T cells from peripheral blood mononuclear cells, obtained after pregnancy. These receptors came from a female donor with multiple sclerosis, enrolled in a pregnancy study.

The CDR3 coding sequence is TGTGCCTGGAGTGCGGAGGGGGCAACCTACGAGCAGTACTTC. This translates into CAWSAEGATYEQYF. The rearrangement uses TRBV30 and TRBJ2-7; weak D call: TRBD1 (7 bases). The CDR3 totals 14 residues. V was pared by 1 base and J by 2 bases, with 12 bases between. Per the germline V gene, CDR1 is GTSNPN and CDR2 is SVGIG (reference sequence).

The V call is TRBV27, the J call TRBJ2-2, with 7 bases matching TRBD2. Germline loops: CDR1 MNHEY, CDR2 SMNVEV (reference sequence). The CDR3 length is 15 residues. With 1 base clipped from V and 2 bases from J, the junction kept 1 base outside the gene matches. The CDR3 spells CASSLLGLNTGELFF. The CDR3, as DNA: TGTGCCAGCAGTTTATTGGGACTAAACACCGGGGAGCTGTTTTTT.

The chain links TRBV19 to TRBJ2-3; a possible D gene is TRBD1 (6 bases). The V end lost 6 bases, the J end lost 2 bases, and 12 bases lay between the germline ends. Germline V gene lookup returns CDR1 LNHDA and CDR2 SQIVND (reference sequence). This CDR3 contains 14 residues. The CDR3 region has the DNA TGTGCCAGTAGACAGGGTCCCCACACAGATACGCAGTATTTT. Its protein is CASRQGPHTDTQYF. Using reference TRBV19 and TRBJ2-3 for the parts outside the CDR3, the full variable domain is DGGITQSPKYLFRKEGQNVTLSCEQNLNHDAMYWYRQDPGQGLRLIYYSQIVNDFQKGDIAEGYSVSREKKESFPLTVTSAQKNPTAFYLCASRQGPHTDTQYFGPGTRLTVL.

Here the CDR3 DNA reads TGTGCCAGCAGTTCTGGGACAGGGGGGACTGAAAAACTGTTTTTT. Encoded protein: CASSSGTGGTEKLFF. The rearrangement uses TRBV2 and TRBJ1-4; 11 bases are shared with TRBD1. The V gene's germline CDR1 is SNHLY and CDR2 FYNNEI. CDR3 length equals 15 residues. The ends lost 5 bases at V and 7 bases at J; junction bases unmatched: 6.

The V gene is TRBV6-5, the J gene TRBJ2-2, with a tentative D call TRBD1 (6 bases). The CDR3 extends over 15 amino acids. The ends were cut back, 5 bases at V and 4 bases at J, with 14 bases in the middle. Germline loops: CDR1 MNHEY, CDR2 SVGAGI. Here the CDR3 reads CASSPGTWGTGELFF. CDR3 DNA sequence: TGTGCCAGCAGTCCCGGGACATGGGGCACCGGGGAGCTGTTTTTT.

V and J are TRBV5-6 and TRBJ2-5, with TRBD2 matching over 10 bases. The CDR3 runs 17 residues. The V gene's germline CDR1 is SGHDT and CDR2 YYEEEE. V trimming: 5 bases; J trimming: 5 bases; junction bases outside the gene matches: 15. For the CDR3, the DNA is TGTGCCAGCAGGAGGCTCACTAGCGGGATATTTCTTGAGACCCAGTACTTC. Protein sequence: CASRRLTSGIFLETQYF.

This clone was picked up one time. This chain links TRBV12-2 with TRBJ2-6; TRBD2 was called by the table and not checked on the DNA. TRBV12-2 is assigned pseudogene status. CDR3 length: 10 amino acids. CDR3 region: CASRPNVLTF. For the CDR3, the DNA is TGTGCAAGTCGTCCTAACGTCCTGACTTTC.

The V call is TRBV28, the J call TRBJ1-2, with D uncertain. Germline CDR1 MDHEN, CDR2 SYDVKM. The CDR3 is made up of 15 amino acids. V was cut by 5 bases and J by 5 bases, with 18 bases left in between. The CDR3 DNA reads as TGTGCCAGCAGTCCCAGACCCCCCGAGAGGTATGGCTACACCTTC. Protein: CASSPRPPERYGYTF.

The chain links TRBV7-7 to TRBJ2-1, with 7 positions matching TRBD2. Losses at the gene ends were 1 base for V and 0 bases for J; bases not matched to a gene: 9. In germline, CDR1 is SSHAT, CDR2 FNYEAQ (reference sequence). The CDR3 is 18 residues long. CDR3 nucleotides: TGTGCCAGCAGCTTAGGTCCCAGCGGGATTGGCTCCTACAATGAGCAGTTCTTC. Residues: CASSLGPSGIGSYNEQFF.

This rearrangement joins TRBV6-5 to TRBJ1-2; the D gene is possibly TRBD1 (5 bases). This CDR3 spans 12 amino acids. CDR1 is MNHEY and CDR2 is SVGAGI in the germline V gene. Deletions cut 5 bases from V and 7 bases from J, with 11 bases between. This chain's CDR3 is CASSRQGSGYTF. The CDR3 DNA sequence: TGTGCCAGCAGTCGTCAGGGATCTGGCTACACCTTC.

This chain uses TRBV7-2 with TRBJ2-3; D gene uncertain. Trimming took 5 bases from V and 6 from J, leaving 18 bases between them. This CDR3 spans 15 amino acids. The V gene's germline CDR1 is SGHTA and CDR2 FQGNSA. The CDR3 DNA is TGTGCCAGCAGCACGCAACCCTCGGGTATGGATACGCAGTATTTT. Its protein product is CASSTQPSGMDTQYF.

The chain links TRBV10-3 to TRBJ2-3, with 8 bases fitting TRBD2. V lost 2 bases, J lost 3 bases, and 7 bases stayed unmatched. CDR1 ENHRY and CDR2 SYGVKD come from the germline V gene. CDR3 length: 16 residues. Here the CDR3 reads CAISEALAGKTDTQYF. The CDR3 nucleotides are TGTGCCATCAGTGAGGCTTTAGCGGGAAAGACAGATACGCAGTATTTT.

This chain uses TRBV6-5 with TRBJ1-4, with a tentative D call TRBD1 (5 bases). Germline loops: CDR1 MNHEY, CDR2 SVGAGI. V was pared by 5 bases and J by 4 bases, with 14 bases between. The CDR3 contains 15 residues. The CDR3 sequence: CASSRRSGVNEKLFF. The CDR3 DNA sequence: TGTGCCAGCAGTCGCCGTTCGGGGGTTAATGAAAAACTGTTTTTT.

V is TRBV7-2 and J is TRBJ2-6, with 7 bases aligning to TRBD1. J was trimmed by 0 bases and V by 0 bases; bases with no gene match: 11. Looked up from germline, CDR1 is SGHTA and CDR2 is FQGNSA. This CDR3 comprises 20 residues. The CDR3 DNA reads TGTGCCAGCAGCTTAGCCCTACCGACAGGGCTAGGCTCTGGGGCCAACGTCCTGACTTTC. This sequence encodes CASSLALPTGLGSGANVLTF.

The chain uses TRBV29-1 and TRBJ2-5, with TRBD2 identical over 9 bases. V lost 7 bases to trimming and J lost 4 bases; unmatched junction nucleotides: 7. The germline CDR1 and CDR2 sequences are SQVTM and ANQGSEA. The CDR3 length is 13 residues. The CDR3 DNA follows: TGCAGCGCAGGAGCGGGGGGCACAGAGACCCAGTACTTC. Translated: CSAGAGGTETQYF.

CDR3 DNA: TGTGCCAGCAGCAGGCAAGCGGGGGGCGTAGTGAATGAGCAGTTCTTC. Translated, it gives CASSRQAGGVVNEQFF. The gene calls are TRBV7-2 and TRBJ2-1; 9 nucleotides align to TRBD2. The germline V gene encodes CDR1 SGHTA and CDR2 FQGNSA. The CDR3 has 16 residues. Trimming at V came to 5 bases and at J to 7 bases, leaving 12 bases not matched to a gene.

The table lists this clone with a few counts. This chain joins TRBV5-1 and TRBJ2-7; TRBD2 aligns across 11 bases. Unmatched junction bases numbered 7, after V lost 5 bases and J lost 0 bases. This CDR3 comprises 16 residues. Germline CDR1 SGHRS, CDR2 YFSETQ. The CDR3 spells CASSLSGGVSSYEQYF. The CDR3 nucleotides are TGCGCCAGCAGTCTTAGCGGGGGGGTAAGCTCCTACGAGCAGTACTTC.